The source of this TCR beta chain is a study of regulatory T cells in long-lasting Graves disease. Study-level findings and limits: TRBV28, TRBJ1-2 and TRBJ2-5 were favored in persistent disease.

Libraries of TCR beta came from iRepertoire HTBI primers plus Arm-PCR of CDR3 regions. One entry per CDR3 protein, called by TCRdb with MiXCR from the multiplex PCR reads. This sample has roughly 510,000 distinct CDR3 sequences, with about 16% found just once. Concerning this clonotype itself: Its matching antigen is unknown.

The time point denotes: newly diagnosed GD, antithyroid drugs for less than 3 months. PBMC-derived RNA was used for the TCR library. It was American Thyroid Association guidelines that determined Graves' disease diagnosis. There are 14 residues in the CDR3. V was trimmed by 2 bases and J by 0 bases, leaving 6 bases between them. CDR1 and CDR2 from the germline V gene are KGHSH and LQKENI. The same data also went into a second study, on T cells in Graves' hyperthyroidism and ophthalmopathy. As reported in that work: In the first-round RT-PCR of the TCR CDR3, the HTBI primer set was used.

Sequenced material: peripheral blood mononuclear cells (PBMCs), taken at new diagnosis, from a patient treated with antithyroid drugs. This chain uses TRBV18 with TRBJ2-3; D is uncertain. The receptor comes from a man aged 18 to 30 with Graves disease. The CDR3 reads CASSPKVSTDTQYF. CDR3 coding DNA: TGTGCCAGCTCACCAAAAGTCAGCACAGATACGCAGTATTTT. The variable domain in full, with the rest retrieved from reference TRBV18 and TRBJ2-3, is NAGVMQNPRHLVRRRGQEARLRCSPMKGHSHVYWYRQLPEEGLKFMVYLQKENIIDESGMPKERFSAEFPKEGPSILRIQQVVRGDSAAYFCASSPKVSTDTQYFGPGTRLTVL.